This TCR beta chain originates from a study of a mutant IDH1 vaccine in newly diagnosed glioma. The CDR3 has 14 amino acids. V shed 4 bases and J 3 bases; nucleotides not matched to a gene: 6. The V gene's germline CDR1 is SEHNR and CDR2 FQNEAQ (reference sequence). Noted time point: baseline, week 1 (first vaccination visit). Treatment described: pre-vaccination baseline after standard-of-care therapy. TCRdb's copy holds only in-frame clones and misses some; the assay was immunoSEQ multiplex PCR. In the table there are about 16,000 clones, around 87% of which are singletons. The chain couples TRBV7-9 to TRBJ2-7; 7 bases fit TRBD1. Sequenced material: PBMCs, taken from a glioma patient treated with radiotherapy, temozolomide or both. This clonotype originated in a woman aged 40 to 55 with glioma. Some clones in this sample may be carry-over from other donors' samples. CDR3 nucleotide sequence: TGTGCCAGCAGCTCCCGGGACAGAGTCTACGAGCAGTACTTC. It specifies CASSSRDRVYEQYF. The full variable domain, completed using reference TRBV7-9 and TRBJ2-7, is DTGVSQNPRHKITKRGQNVTFRCDPISEHNRLYWYRQTLGQGPEFLTYFQNEAQLEKSRLLSDRFSAERPKGSFSTLEIQRTEQGDSAMYLCASSSRDRVYEQYFGPGTRLTVT.